This T cell receptor beta chain was documented in a study of blood T cells in healthy people across ages. Findings of the study overall: When one million T cells were used, diversity estimates were thought to be underestimates.

Germline V CDR1 and CDR2: LNHDA, SQIVND (reference sequence). Trimming took off 6 bases at V and 5 bases at J, with 19 bases between the two ends. The CDR3 consists of 15 residues. Through a sample-barcoded 5' primer and a J-beta primer mix, a second PCR was run for roughly 7 to 11 cycles. Each cDNA molecule, via a template-switch adaptor with 12 random nucleotides, was tagged. All samples yielded 3 million or more CDR3-containing paired-end reads. One entry per CDR3 protein results from TCRdb running MiXCR on the 5' RACE reads. The sample contains 650,000 to 950,000 distinct CDR3 sequences, about 42% of which appear only once. The sample holds a few counts of this clonotype. The antigen is undetermined.

The chain joins TRBV19 to TRBJ2-5; TRBD1 or TRBD2 may be the D gene (5 bases each). The sample consisted of blood. This sequence originates from a man in his 60s in good health. The CDR3: CASSSQAAGLETQYF. DNA of the CDR3: TGTGCCAGTAGCTCCCAAGCGGCAGGGCTGGAGACCCAGTACTTC.